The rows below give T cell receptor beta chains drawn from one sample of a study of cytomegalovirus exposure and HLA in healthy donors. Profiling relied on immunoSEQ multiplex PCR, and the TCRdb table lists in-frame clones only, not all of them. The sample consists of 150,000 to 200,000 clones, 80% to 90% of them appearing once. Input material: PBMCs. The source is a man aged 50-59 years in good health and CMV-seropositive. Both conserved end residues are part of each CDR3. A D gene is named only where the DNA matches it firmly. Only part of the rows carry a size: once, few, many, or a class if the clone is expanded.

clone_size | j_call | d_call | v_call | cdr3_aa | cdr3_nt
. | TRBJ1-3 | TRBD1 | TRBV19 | CASRWTGGTGNTIYF | TGTGCCAGTAGATGGACAGGGGGAACTGGAAACACCATATATTTT
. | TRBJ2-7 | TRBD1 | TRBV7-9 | CASSQPGQIYEQYF | TGTGCCAGCAGCCAGCCGGGACAGATTTACGAGCAGTACTTC
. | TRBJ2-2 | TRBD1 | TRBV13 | CASSLALGQGPGELFF | TGTGCCAGCAGCTTAGCCTTGGGACAGGGACCCGGGGAGCTGTTTTTT
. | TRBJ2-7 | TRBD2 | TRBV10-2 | CASRGAGGLVYEQYF | TGCGCCAGCAGGGGAGCGGGGGGGCTGGTGTACGAGCAGTACTTC
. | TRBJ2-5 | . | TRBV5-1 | CASSSWGDGVWVETQYF | TGCGCCAGCAGCTCGTGGGGGGACGGGGTTTGGGTGGAGACCCAGTACTTC
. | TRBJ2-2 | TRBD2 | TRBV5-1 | CASSLTSGRVNTGELFF | TGCGCCAGCAGCTTGACTAGCGGGAGAGTAAACACCGGGGAGCTGTTTTTT
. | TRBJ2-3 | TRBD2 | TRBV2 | CASSPGLASTDTQYF | TGTGCCAGCAGCCCGGGACTAGCTTCCACAGATACGCAGTATTTT
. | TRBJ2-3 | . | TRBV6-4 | CAVGATGNPTDTQYF | TGTGCCGTGGGGGCCACGGGGAACCCCACAGATACGCAGTATTTT
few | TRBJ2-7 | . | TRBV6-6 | CASSYSPETYEQYF | TGTGCCAGCAGTTACTCGCCAGAAACCTACGAGCAGTACTTC
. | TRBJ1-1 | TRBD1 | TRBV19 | CASSPRTGMNTEAFF | TGTGCCAGTAGTCCCCGGACAGGGATGAACACTGAAGCTTTCTTT
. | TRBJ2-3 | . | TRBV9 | CASSAQLEPLAPDTQYF | TGTGCCAGCAGCGCACAACTGGAACCCCTAGCACCGGATACGCAGTATTTT
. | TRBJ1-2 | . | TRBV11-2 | CASSFGNRPGGGYTF | TGTGCCAGCAGCTTCGGGAACAGGCCCGGGGGTGGCTACACCTTC
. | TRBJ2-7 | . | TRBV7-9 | CASSLVRGASDEQYF | TGTGCCAGCAGCTTAGTACGGGGGGCGAGCGACGAGCAGTACTTC
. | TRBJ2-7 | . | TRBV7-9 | CASSDGGRGLYSYEQYF | TGTGCCAGCAGTGACGGGGGGCGGGGGCTTTACTCCTACGAGCAGTACTTC
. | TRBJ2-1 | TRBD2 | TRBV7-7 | CASSPGTSGRGNEQFF | TGTGCTAGCAGCCCAGGGACTAGCGGGAGGGGCAATGAGCAGTTCTTC
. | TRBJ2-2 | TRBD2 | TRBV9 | CASSVASSGGAGELFF | TGTGCCAGCAGCGTAGCGAGTAGCGGGGGGGCCGGGGAGCTGTTTTTT
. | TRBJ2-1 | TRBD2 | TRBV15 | CATSRETSGGENEQFF | TGTGCCACCAGCCGCGAGACTAGCGGGGGTGAAAATGAGCAGTTCTTC
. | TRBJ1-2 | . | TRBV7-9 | CASSSTGQSEGYTF | TGTGCCAGCAGCTCCACCGGACAGAGCGAAGGCTACACCTTC
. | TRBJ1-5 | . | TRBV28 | CASSHGQISNQPQHF | TGTGCCAGCAGCCATGGACAGATAAGCAATCAGCCCCAGCATTTT
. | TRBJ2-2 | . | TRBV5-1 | CASRYETFNTGELFF | TGCGCCAGCAGGTACGAGACATTTAACACCGGGGAGCTGTTTTTT
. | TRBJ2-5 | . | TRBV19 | CASSIDKGETQYF | TGTGCCAGTAGTATAGATAAGGGGGAGACCCAGTACTTC
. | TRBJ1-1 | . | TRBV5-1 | CASSHGEPEQTEAFF | TGCGCCAGCAGCCACGGGGAGCCTGAACAGACTGAAGCTTTCTTT
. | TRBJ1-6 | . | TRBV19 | CASSIYRSSYNSPLHF | TGTGCCAGCAGTATTTACCGGAGCTCCTATAATTCACCCCTCCACTTT
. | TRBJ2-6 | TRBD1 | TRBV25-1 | CASSWGQGASGANVLTF | TGTGCCAGCAGTTGGGGACAGGGTGCTTCTGGGGCCAACGTCCTGACTTTC
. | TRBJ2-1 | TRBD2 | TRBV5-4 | CASSLELAGGPLFYNEQFF | TGTGCCAGCAGCTTAGAACTAGCGGGGGGACCGCTATTCTACAATGAGCAGTTCTTC
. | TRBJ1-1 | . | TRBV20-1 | CSARVGPGAFF | .
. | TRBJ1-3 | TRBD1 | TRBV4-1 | CASSRAGQGAPGNTIYF | TGCGCCAGCAGCCGAGCGGGACAGGGGGCTCCTGGAAACACCATATATTTT
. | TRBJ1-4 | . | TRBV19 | CASSPVHEKLFF | TGTGCCAGTAGTCCAGTCCACGAAAAACTGTTTTTT
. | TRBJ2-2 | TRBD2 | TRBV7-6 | CASSLGTSGHGGGELFF | TGTGCCAGCAGCTTAGGAACTAGCGGGCACGGCGGAGGGGAGCTGTTTTTT
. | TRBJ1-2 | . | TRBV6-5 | CASSQDGEGNYGYTF | TGTGCCAGCAGCCAGGACGGGGAAGGAAACTATGGCTACACCTTC
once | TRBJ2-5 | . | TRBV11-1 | CASSLAYSPQETQYF | TGTGCCAGCAGCTTAGCGTATAGTCCTCAAGAGACCCAGTACTTC
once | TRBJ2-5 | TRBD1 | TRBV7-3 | CASSRDRQETQYF | TGTGCCAGCAGTCGGGACAGACAAGAGACCCAGTACTTC
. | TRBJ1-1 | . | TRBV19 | CASSSTVITEAFF | TGTGCCAGTAGTTCGACAGTGATCACTGAAGCTTTCTTT
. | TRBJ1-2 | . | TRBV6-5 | CASSTPGELYGYTF | TGTGCCAGCAGTACTCCAGGGGAACTCTATGGCTACACCTTC
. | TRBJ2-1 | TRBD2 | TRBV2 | CASSGRAGIYNEQFF | TGTGCCAGCAGTGGTCGAGCGGGGATATACAATGAGCAGTTCTTC
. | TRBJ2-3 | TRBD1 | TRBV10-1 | CASSVDREHGDTQYF | TGCGCCAGCAGTGTGGACAGGGAGCATGGAGATACGCAGTATTTT
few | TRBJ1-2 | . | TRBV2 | CASSERTVLGGYTF | TGTGCCAGCAGTGAAAGGACAGTCCTAGGTGGCTACACCTTC
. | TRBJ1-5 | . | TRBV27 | CASSWSGVGYQPQHF | TGTGCCAGCAGTTGGTCAGGGGTAGGATATCAGCCCCAGCATTTT
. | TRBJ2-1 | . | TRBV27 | CASSLEGAYNEQFF | TGTGCCAGCAGTTTAGAGGGTGCCTACAATGAGCAGTTCTTC
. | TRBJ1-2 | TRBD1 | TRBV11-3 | CASSSWGQGGDGYTF | TGTGCCAGCAGCTCTTGGGGACAGGGAGGAGATGGCTACACCTTC
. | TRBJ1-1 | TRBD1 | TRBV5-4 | CASSPTGAGEAFF | TGTGCCAGCAGCCCGACAGGGGCCGGTGAAGCTTTCTTT
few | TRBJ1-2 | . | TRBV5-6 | CASSLEAASANYGYTF | TGTGCCAGCAGCTTGGAGGCGGCCTCTGCTAACTATGGCTACACCTTC
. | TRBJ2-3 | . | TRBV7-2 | CASSLGGRVLNTQYF | TGTGCCAGCAGCTTAGGTGGCAGGGTTCTTAATACGCAGTATTTT
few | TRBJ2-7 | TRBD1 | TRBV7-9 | CSSSLAGQGRHEQYF | TGTTCCAGCAGCTTAGCCGGACAGGGGCGCCACGAGCAGTACTTC
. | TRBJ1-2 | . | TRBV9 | CASSVEPAFSYGYTF | TGTGCCAGCAGCGTCGAGCCCGCATTCTCTTATGGCTACACCTTC
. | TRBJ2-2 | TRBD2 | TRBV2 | CASSEEGGRWNTGELFF | TGTGCCAGCAGTGAAGAAGGCGGGAGATGGAACACCGGGGAGCTGTTTTTT
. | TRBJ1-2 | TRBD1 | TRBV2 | CASSEATGARYGYTF | TGTGCCAGCAGTGAGGCGACAGGGGCGCGCTATGGCTACACCTTC